The T cell receptor beta chain under discussion was sequenced for a study of T-cell reconstitution after alpha-beta-depleted transplantation in children. Overall study results and limits: Reportedly, only several hundred clones from non-depleted graft cells drove alpha-beta T-cell counts at about two months.

Of note for this clonotype: Its specificity is not known.

Unique molecular identifiers were incorporated when the TCRbeta library was constructed. TCRdb recomputed calls from the PCR reads with MiXCR, one row per CDR3 protein. The data contain around 94,000 distinct CDR3 sequences, 5% to 6% of them singletons. There are 15 residues in the CDR3. After removal of 6 bases from V and 2 bases from J, the junction contained 5 bases not matched to a gene. In germline, CDR1 is MDHEN, CDR2 SYDVKM. The TCR sequence derives from a female patient aged 2-9 years who had a stem cell transplant for Fanconi anemia, so the T cells may come from the graft donor. The chain is built from TRBV28 and TRBJ2-2; TRBD2 matches 8 bases. Specimen: PBMCs, mostly from graft donor cells, collected 60 days after TCRalphabeta/CD19-depleted stem cell transplant. The CDR3 loop is CASSSGSQNTGELFF. The CDR3 region has the DNA TGTGCCAGCAGCAGCGGGAGCCAAAACACCGGGGAGCTGTTTTTT.